Listed below are T cell receptor beta chains from one sample, sequenced in a study of breast tumors, draining lymph nodes, adjacent tissues. TCRdb reanalysed the multiplex PCR reads using MiXCR and keeps one entry per CDR3 protein. The profile shows about 180,000 distinct CDR3 sequences, approximately 30% of them singletons. The specimen sequenced was axillary lymph node tissue. The receptors stem from a female donor with breast cancer. Some clones in this sample may be carry-over from other donors' samples. Both conserved end residues are part of each CDR3. The D gene is left open where the match is weak. Where a row states a size, it is once, few, many or the class of an expanded clone; other rows omit it.

TRBD1	TRBV19	many	TRBJ2-7	CASTGTGTYEQYF	TGTGCCAGTACCGGGACAGGGACCTACGAGCAGTACTTC
TRBD2	TRBV12-3/TRBV12-4	.	TRBJ2-5	CASRPTSGSGETQYF	TGTGCCAGCAGGCCTACTAGCGGGAGTGGAGAGACCCAGTACTTC
.	TRBV2	many	TRBJ1-2	CASTLQTNGYTF	TGTGCCAGCACCCTTCAGACGAATGGCTACACCTTC
.	TRBV5-4	.	TRBJ2-5	CACSLAVGREETQYF	TGTGCCTGCAGCTTGGCGGTGGGAAGGGAAGAGACCCAGTACTTC
.	TRBV6-1	.	TRBJ2-5	CASRQGGWLGETQYF	TGTGCCAGCAGACAAGGTGGGTGGCTAGGAGAGACCCAGTACTTC
.	TRBV6-1	many	TRBJ2-2	CASPTANTGELFF	TGTGCCAGCCCAACAGCAAACACCGGGGAGCTGTTTTTT
TRBD1	TRBV4-1	many	TRBJ1-2	CASSQEPGQVYGYTF	TGCGCCAGCAGCCAGGAACCGGGACAGGTCTATGGCTACACCTTC
.	TRBV9	many	TRBJ2-7	CASSEVIHEQYF	TGTGCCAGCAGCGAGGTTATCCACGAGCAGTACTTC
.	TRBV2	.	TRBJ1-1	CAIKRTAGTEAFF	TGTGCCATAAAACGGACCGCCGGAACTGAAGCTTTCTTT
.	TRBV6-6	few	TRBJ2-1	CASRPVSYNEQFF	TGTGCCAGCAGGCCGGTATCCTACAATGAGCAGTTCTTC
.	TRBV20-1	.	TRBJ2-5	CSARAYSSIATQYF	TGCAGTGCTAGAGCATATTCTAGTATAGCGACCCAGTACTTC
TRBD2	TRBV20-1	.	TRBJ2-6	CSAYLSGGANVLTF	TGCAGTGCTTACCTTAGCGGGGGGGCCAACGTCCTGACTTTC
TRBD2	TRBV7-2	many	TRBJ2-2	CASSPWVAGRRDFLNTGELFF	TGTGCCAGCAGCCCTTGGGTAGCGGGGAGACGAGATTTCTTGAACACCGGGGAGCTGTTTTTT
TRBD2	TRBV12-3/TRBV12-4	.	TRBJ2-6	CASSLQRGNSGANVLTF	TGTGCCAGCAGTTTACAGCGGGGCAACTCTGGGGCCAACGTCCTGACTTTC
.	TRBV11-2	many	TRBJ2-7	CASSPRPGTFPTSF	TGTGCCAGCAGCCCCCGTCCCGGGACATTCCCAACCTCCTTC
TRBD2	TRBV19	many	TRBJ2-1	CASSLSGSGGYEQFF	TGTGCCAGTAGTCTTAGCGGGAGTGGGGGTTATGAGCAGTTCTTC
TRBD2	TRBV7-9	many	TRBJ2-1	CASSLRASGSGHNEQFF	TGTGCCAGCAGCTTAAGGGCTAGCGGGAGTGGGCACAATGAGCAGTTCTTC
TRBD2	TRBV6-4	many	TRBJ2-3	CASSLTMSSGGEPDTQYF	TGTGCCAGCAGCCTAACCATGTCTAGCGGCGGGGAACCAGATACGCAGTATTTT
TRBD1	TRBV5-8	few	TRBJ2-4	CASSLWGQGGNIQYF	TGTGCCAGCAGCTTGTGGGGACAGGGGGGAAACATTCAGTACTTC
.	TRBV7-9	.	TRBJ2-4	CASSLDSTAKNIQHF	TGTGCCAGCAGCTTAGATAGCACCGCCAAAAACATTCAGCACTTC
.	TRBV30	many	TRBJ2-5	CAWSRWGAVETQYF	TGTGCCTGGAGTCGCTGGGGCGCGGTGGAGACCCAGTACTTC
.	TRBV12-3/TRBV12-4	many	TRBJ2-1	CASSLYRNEQFF	TGTGCCAGCAGTTTATACAGAAATGAGCAGTTCTTC
.	TRBV24-1	.	TRBJ2-1	CATSARGYIGLIADEQFF	TGTGCCACCAGTGCTAGAGGGTATATAGGACTAATCGCGGATGAGCAGTTCTTC
.	TRBV11-3	many	TRBJ2-3	CASSFTSLGTGTQYF	TGTGCCAGCAGCTTCACTAGCTTGGGCACAGGTACGCAGTATTTT
.	TRBV30	many	TRBJ2-3	CAWSRGSSESTDTQYF	TGTGCCTGGAGTAGGGGATCTAGCGAGAGCACAGATACGCAGTATTTT
TRBD1	TRBV6-6	few	TRBJ2-2	CASSHDAVTGLTGELFF	TGTGCCAGCAGTCACGACGCCGTGACAGGGCTCACCGGGGAGCTGTTTTTT